The entry below gives a single TCR beta chain sequence along with its context. This sample stems from a study of human T cells and chemical hapten exposure. Indicated time point: patch test 3, about 24 weeks after DPC sensitization. Treatment of the sample: therapeutic diphenylcyclopropenone sensitization with weekly scalp DPC. This CDR3 is built from 15 residues. Trimming removed 0 bases from V and 1 base from J, with 10 bases in between. In germline, CDR1 is GTSNPN, CDR2 SVGIG (reference sequence). Each CDR3 protein is one row after TCRdb ran MiXCR on the RACE reads. The sample lists 150,000 to 200,000 distinct CDR3 sequences, 25% to 35% seen once, with around 2.3% in the top ten.

The sequenced sample was whole blood, obtained in connection with sensitization to the hapten diphenylcyclopropenone (DPC). This TCR was sampled from a woman aged 18 to 35 with alopecia areata. Some clones in this sample may be carry-over from other donors' samples. The chain employs TRBV30 and TRBJ2-1; maybe TRBD2 (6 bases). The CDR3 spells CAWSVGGVSYNEQFF. In DNA form, the CDR3 reads TGTGCCTGGAGTGTTGGAGGGGTTTCCTACAATGAGCAGTTCTTC. Filled out from reference TRBV30 and TRBJ2-1, the complete variable domain reads SQTIHQWPATLVQPVGSPLSLECTVEGTSNPNLYWYRQAAGRGLQLLFYSVGIGQISSEVPQNLSASRPQDRQFILSSKKLLLSDSGFYLCAWSVGGVSYNEQFFGPGTRLTVL.